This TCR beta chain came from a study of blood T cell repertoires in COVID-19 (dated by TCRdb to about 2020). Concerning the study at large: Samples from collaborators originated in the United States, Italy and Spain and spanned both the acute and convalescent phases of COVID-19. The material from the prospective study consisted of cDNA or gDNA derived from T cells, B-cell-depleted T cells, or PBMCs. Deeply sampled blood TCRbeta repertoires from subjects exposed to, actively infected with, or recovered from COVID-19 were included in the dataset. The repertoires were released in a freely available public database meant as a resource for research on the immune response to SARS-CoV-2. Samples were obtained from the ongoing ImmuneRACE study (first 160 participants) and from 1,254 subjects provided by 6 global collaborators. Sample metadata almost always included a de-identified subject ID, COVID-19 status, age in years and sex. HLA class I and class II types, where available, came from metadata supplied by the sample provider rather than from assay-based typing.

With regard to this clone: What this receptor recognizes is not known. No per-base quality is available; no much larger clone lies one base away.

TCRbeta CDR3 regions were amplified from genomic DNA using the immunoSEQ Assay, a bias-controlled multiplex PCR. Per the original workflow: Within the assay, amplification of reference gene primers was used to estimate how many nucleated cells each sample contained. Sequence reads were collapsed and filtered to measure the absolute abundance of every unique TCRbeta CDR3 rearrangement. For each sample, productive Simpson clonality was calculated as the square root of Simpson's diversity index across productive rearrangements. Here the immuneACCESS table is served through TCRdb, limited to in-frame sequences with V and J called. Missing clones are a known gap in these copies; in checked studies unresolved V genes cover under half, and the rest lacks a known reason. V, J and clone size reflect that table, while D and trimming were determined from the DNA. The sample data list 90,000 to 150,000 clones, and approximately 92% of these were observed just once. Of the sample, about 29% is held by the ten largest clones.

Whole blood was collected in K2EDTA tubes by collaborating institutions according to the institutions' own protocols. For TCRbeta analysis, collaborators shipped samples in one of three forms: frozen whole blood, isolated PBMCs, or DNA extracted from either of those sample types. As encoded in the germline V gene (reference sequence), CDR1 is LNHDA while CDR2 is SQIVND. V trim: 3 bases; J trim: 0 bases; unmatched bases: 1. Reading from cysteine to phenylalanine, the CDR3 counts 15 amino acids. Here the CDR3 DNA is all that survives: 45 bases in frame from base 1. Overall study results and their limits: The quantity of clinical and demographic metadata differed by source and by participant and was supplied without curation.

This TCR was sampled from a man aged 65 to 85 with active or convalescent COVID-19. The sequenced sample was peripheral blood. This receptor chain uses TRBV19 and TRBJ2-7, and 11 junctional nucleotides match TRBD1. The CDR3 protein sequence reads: CASSMGTGGSYEQYF. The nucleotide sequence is TGTGCCAGTAGTATGGGGACAGGGGGCTCCTACGAGCAGTACTTC. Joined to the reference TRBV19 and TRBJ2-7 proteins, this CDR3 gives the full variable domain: DGGITQSPKYLFRKEGQNVTLSCEQNLNHDAMYWYRQDPGQGLRLIYYSQIVNDFQKGDIAEGYSVSREKKESFPLTVTSAQKNPTAFYLCASSMGTGGSYEQYFGPGTRLTVT.